A selection of T cell receptor beta chains follows, all from one sample in a study of cytomegalovirus exposure and HLA in healthy donors. Sequencing was performed with immunoSEQ multiplex PCR; in TCRdb, only in-frame clones are kept and a portion is missing. Of around 230,000 clones listed, over 75% are singletons. What was sequenced was PBMCs. Receptor source: a boy younger than 18 in good health and CMV-seronegative. CDR3s include the opening cysteine and the closing phenylalanine or tryptophan. The D gene is left open where the match is weak. Rows may omit the clone size; those that give it use once, few, many or a size class.

J: TRBJ2-7
size: -
D: TRBD1
V: TRBV30
DNA: TGTGCCTGGAGCGGAACCCAGGGGGCTAGGTACGAGCAGTACTTC
CDR3: CAWSGTQGARYEQYF

J: TRBJ1-3
size: -
D: -
V: TRBV13
DNA: TGTGCCAGCAGCTTCGCAGGGGCGCTACGTGGAAACACCATATATTTT
CDR3: CASSFAGALRGNTIYF

J: TRBJ1-3
size: few
D: -
V: TRBV25-1
DNA: TGTGCCAGCAGACCCACCCGACGGGACTCTGGAAACACCATATATTTT
CDR3: CASRPTRRDSGNTIYF

J: TRBJ2-7
size: -
D: TRBD1
V: TRBV5-1
DNA: TGCGCCAGCAGCTTGTCTTTCCCGCCCGGACAGGGGTCCGGCGAGCAGTACTTC
CDR3: CASSLSFPPGQGSGEQYF

J: TRBJ2-3
size: -
D: TRBD2
V: TRBV27
DNA: TGTGCCAGCAGTTTTTACGGGGGGAGCGATACGCAGTATTTT
CDR3: CASSFYGGSDTQYF

J: TRBJ1-2
size: once
D: TRBD1
V: TRBV19
DNA: TGTGCCAGTAGTATCGGACAGGGGATCGGCTACACCTTC
CDR3: CASSIGQGIGYTF

J: TRBJ2-1
size: -
D: -
V: TRBV7-9
DNA: TGTGCCAGCAGCGCTCCTAGCGCAGGGGGCAATGAGCAGTTCTTC
CDR3: CASSAPSAGGNEQFF

J: TRBJ2-4
size: -
D: TRBD2
V: TRBV6-5
DNA: TGTGCCAGCAGGGCCCCCGGGGGGAGGAACATTCAGTACTTC
CDR3: CASRAPGGRNIQYF

J: TRBJ2-3
size: -
D: -
V: TRBV7-3
DNA: TGTGCCAGCAGCTTAGCGGGACCTGCAGATACGCAGTATTTT
CDR3: CASSLAGPADTQYF

J: TRBJ2-1
size: -
D: -
V: TRBV5-6
DNA: TGTGCCAGCAGCTGGGCCCTGGAGCAGTTCTTC
CDR3: CASSWALEQFF

J: TRBJ2-3
size: -
D: -
V: TRBV30
DNA: TGTGCCTGGAGTCGGGGGGCGGGCACAGATACGCAGTATTTT
CDR3: CAWSRGAGTDTQYF

J: TRBJ1-5
size: -
D: TRBD1
V: TRBV19
DNA: TGTGCCAGTAGTACTACAGGGGGCCATCAGCCCCAGCATTTT
CDR3: CASSTTGGHQPQHF

J: TRBJ2-2
size: -
D: -
V: TRBV9
DNA: TGTGCCAGCAGCATCCAGCGGGCGGGCGGGGAGCTGTTTTTT
CDR3: CASSIQRAGGELFF

J: TRBJ1-2
size: -
D: -
V: TRBV4-2
DNA: TGTGCCAGCAGCCGATCTCAGGTGATTAACTATGGCTACACCTTC
CDR3: CASSRSQVINYGYTF

J: TRBJ1-2
size: few
D: -
V: TRBV19
DNA: TGTGCCAGTACCAGTGGACTCAATACTAACTATGGCTACACCTTC
CDR3: CASTSGLNTNYGYTF

J: TRBJ1-5
size: -
D: -
V: TRBV10-3
DNA: TGTGCCATCAGTGAGTCGGCGGGTAACGCCCAGCATTTT
CDR3: CAISESAGNAQHF

J: TRBJ1-2
size: -
D: TRBD1
V: TRBV5-4
DNA: TGTGCCAGCAGCGTTGCTGGGACAGAAAATTCGTACTATGGCTACACCTTC
CDR3: CASSVAGTENSYYGYTF

J: TRBJ2-1
size: -
D: TRBD2
V: TRBV9
DNA: TGTGCCAGCTCCCTAGCGGGGGGCCACAATGAGCAGTTCTTC
CDR3: CASSLAGGHNEQFF

J: TRBJ2-2
size: -
D: TRBD1
V: TRBV11-3
DNA: TGTGCCAGCAGCAGGGGGCGTAGTACCGGGGAGCTGTTTTTT
CDR3: CASSRGRSTGELFF

J: TRBJ2-1
size: -
D: TRBD2
V: TRBV2
DNA: TGTGCCAGCCTCGGACTAGCGGCGAGTGAGCAGTTCTTC
CDR3: CASLGLAASEQFF

J: TRBJ1-5
size: -
D: -
V: TRBV7-2
DNA: TGTGCCAGCAGCTTAGGACAGAATAGCAATCAGCCCCAGCATTTT
CDR3: CASSLGQNSNQPQHF

J: TRBJ1-5
size: -
D: TRBD1
V: TRBV6-1
DNA: TGTGCCAGCAGTCCGGGACAGCTTCGTGGGACCCAGCATTTT
CDR3: CASSPGQLRGTQHF

J: TRBJ2-5
size: -
D: -
V: TRBV5-1
DNA: TGCGCCAGCAGCTTCCGCCCGGGAGAGACCCAGTACTTC
CDR3: CASSFRPGETQYF

J: TRBJ2-7
size: -
D: -
V: TRBV9
DNA: TGTGCCAGCAGACCAAATCTCTTCTCCAGGTACGAGCAGTACTTC
CDR3: CASRPNLFSRYEQYF

J: TRBJ1-2
size: few
D: -
V: TRBV30
DNA: TGTGCCTGGAGTGGGATAGGAGGTGGTTGGTATGGCTACACCTTC
CDR3: CAWSGIGGGWYGYTF

J: TRBJ2-7
size: -
D: -
V: TRBV27
DNA: TGTGCCAGCAGTTCCTCGCCCCCAGCGGCCTACGAGCAGTACTTC
CDR3: CASSSSPPAAYEQYF

J: TRBJ2-7
size: few
D: TRBD2
V: TRBV10-3
DNA: TGTGCCATCAGTGAGCCCCAGCCGACTAGCGGGGGATGGACCTACGAGCAGTACTTC
CDR3: CAISEPQPTSGGWTYEQYF

J: TRBJ2-2
size: -
D: -
V: TRBV5-4
DNA: TGTGCCAGCAGCTCCGCGGGGTCCGAGAACACCGGGGAGCTGTTTTTT
CDR3: CASSSAGSENTGELFF